This T cell receptor (beta chain) was captured in a study of cytomegalovirus exposure and HLA in healthy donors. For this clone: Its specificity is not known.

Use of 60 Vbeta and 13 Jbeta primers characterized the PCR. Using immunoSEQ multiplex PCR, the repertoire was profiled, and TCRdb retains in-frame clones only, with some absent. This table has around 160,000 clones, roughly three quarters appearing once. General study results and limits: Among the sequence variants, a highly shared cluster was likely an artifact of sequencing. Reports indicate that TCR beta sequences accurately predicted the HLA-A and HLA-B alleles of most subjects. The study recorded 164 TCR beta chains that were cytomegalovirus-associated.

Germline V gives CDR1 MNHEY, CDR2 SMNVEV (reference sequence). The CDR3 contains 16 residues. V was clipped by 6 bases and J by 7 bases, with 22 bases between them. The rearrangement joins TRBV27 to TRBJ2-1; D call uncertain. Sequencing used PBMCs. This TCR came from a woman in her thirties or forties in good health and CMV-seropositive. The CDR3 reads CASSLYPRNVNNEQFF. The CDR3 bases are TGTGCCAGCAGCCTCTACCCTCGAAATGTCAATAATGAGCAGTTCTTC.